This TCR beta chain stems from a study of T cell responses to AZD1222 COVID-19 vaccine. The data were produced by immunoSEQ multiplex PCR, yet TCRdb's version contains in-frame clones alone and is incomplete. The sample has just over 150,000 clones; approximately 91% are singletons. Overall study findings and caveats: Baseline serostatus was positive in only 5 to 7 AZD1222 recipients. Dominant CD4 TCR responses targeted spike regions 160-218 and 743-854. Close to half of all spike-specific TCRs reportedly target regions of the variants that are unmutated.

On this clone itself: What it recognizes is unknown.

This clonotype was obtained from an adult who received the AZD1222 COVID-19 vaccine. The input for sequencing was peripheral blood, taken 28 days after the second AZD1222 dose.

CDR3 nucleotides: TGTGCCAGCACTCTAACGAGGGACCCCTACGAGCAGTACTTC. Its protein product is CASTLTRDPYEQYF. The chain combines TRBV11-2 with TRBJ2-7; D tentatively reads TRBD1 or TRBD2 (5 bases each). V was pared by 7 bases and J by 2 bases, with 15 bases between. Per germline, CDR1 SGHAT and CDR2 FQNNGV. CDR3 length: 14 residues.